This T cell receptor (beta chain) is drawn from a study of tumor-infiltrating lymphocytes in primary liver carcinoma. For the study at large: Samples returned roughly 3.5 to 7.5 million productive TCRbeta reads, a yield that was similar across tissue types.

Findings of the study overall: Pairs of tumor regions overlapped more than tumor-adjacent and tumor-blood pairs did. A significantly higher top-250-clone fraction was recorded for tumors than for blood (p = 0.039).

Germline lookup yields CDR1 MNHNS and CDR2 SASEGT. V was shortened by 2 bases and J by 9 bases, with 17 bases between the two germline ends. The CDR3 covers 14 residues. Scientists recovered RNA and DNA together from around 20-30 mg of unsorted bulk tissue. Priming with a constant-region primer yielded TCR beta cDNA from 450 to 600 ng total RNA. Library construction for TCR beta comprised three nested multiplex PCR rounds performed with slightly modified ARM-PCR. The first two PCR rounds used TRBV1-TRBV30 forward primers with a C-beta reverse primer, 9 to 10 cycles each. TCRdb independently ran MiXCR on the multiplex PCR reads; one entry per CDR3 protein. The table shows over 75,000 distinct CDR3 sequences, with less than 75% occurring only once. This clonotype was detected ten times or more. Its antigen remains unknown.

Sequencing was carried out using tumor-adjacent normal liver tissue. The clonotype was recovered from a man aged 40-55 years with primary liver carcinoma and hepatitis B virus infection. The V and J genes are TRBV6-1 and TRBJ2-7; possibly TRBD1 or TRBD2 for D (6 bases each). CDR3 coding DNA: TGTGCCAGCAGTGAAATCGTTGATGGGGGGCCGCAGTACTTC. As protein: CASSEIVDGGPQYF.